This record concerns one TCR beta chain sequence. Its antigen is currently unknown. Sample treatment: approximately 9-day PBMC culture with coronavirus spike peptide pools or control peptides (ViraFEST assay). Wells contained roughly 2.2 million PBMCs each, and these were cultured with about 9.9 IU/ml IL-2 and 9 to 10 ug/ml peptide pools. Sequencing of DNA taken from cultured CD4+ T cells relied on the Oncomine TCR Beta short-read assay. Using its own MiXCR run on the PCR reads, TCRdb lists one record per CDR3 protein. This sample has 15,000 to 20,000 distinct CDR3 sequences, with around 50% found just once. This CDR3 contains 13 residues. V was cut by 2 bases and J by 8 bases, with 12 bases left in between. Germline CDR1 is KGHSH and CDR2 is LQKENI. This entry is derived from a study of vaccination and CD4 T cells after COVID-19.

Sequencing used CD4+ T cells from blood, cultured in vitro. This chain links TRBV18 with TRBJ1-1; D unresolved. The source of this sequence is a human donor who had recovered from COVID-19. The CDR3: CASSPDSRGEAFF. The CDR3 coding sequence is TGTGCCAGCTCACCAGACTCTCGGGGAGAAGCTTTCTTT. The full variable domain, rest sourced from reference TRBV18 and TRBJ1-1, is NAGVMQNPRHLVRRRGQEARLRCSPMKGHSHVYWYRQLPEEGLKFMVYLQKENIIDESGMPKERFSAEFPKEGPSILRIQQVVRGDSAAYFCASSPDSRGEAFFGQGTRLTVV.